This is a list of T cell receptor beta chains from one sample in a study of shared T cell receptors in the human thymus. The repertoire was sequenced with immunoSEQ multiplex PCR; TCRdb's copy has only in-frame clones and lacks some. The table includes hundreds of thousands of clones, around 87% detected once. The same data also contributed to another study, on human thymus T cells.

Sequenced material: thymocytes. These receptors all stem from a boy in the first two years of life with a congenital heart defect. Each CDR3 is given with its conserved first and last residue. Each record gives: J gene, V gene, D gene, CDR3 protein, CDR3 DNA. A D gene is named only where the DNA matches it firmly.

TRBJ1-1	TRBV6-1	NA	CASSEQGLMNTEAFF	TGTGCCAGCAGTGAACAGGGATTAATGAACACTGAAGCTTTCTTT
TRBJ2-3	TRBV7-9	TRBD2	CASSPKTSGSLTDTQYF	TGTGCCAGCAGCCCTAAGACTAGCGGGAGCCTAACAGATACGCAGTATTTT
TRBJ1-2	TRBV19	NA	CAARGGQGYTF	TGTGCCGCAAGAGGAGGGCAAGGCTACACCTTC
TRBJ2-1	TRBV19	NA	CASTASYNEQFF	TGTGCCAGTACTGCCAGCTACAATGAGCAGTTCTTC
TRBJ1-1	TRBV10-2	NA	CASSGQAGTEAFF	TGCGCCAGCAGTGGACAGGCGGGCACTGAAGCTTTCTTT
TRBJ2-1	TRBV9	TRBD2	CASSILAGGPNEQFF	TGTGCCAGCAGCATACTAGCGGGGGGGCCAAATGAGCAGTTCTTC
TRBJ2-7	TRBV15	TRBD2	CATSKDQYAVSTKRGLSYEQYF	TGTGCCACCAGCAAGGACCAGTATGCCGTATCCACCAAGCGGGGGCTCTCCTACGAGCAGTACTTC
TRBJ1-2	TRBV19	NA	CASRGGGQYYGYTF	TGTGCCAGTAGAGGGGGAGGGCAGTACTATGGCTACACCTTC
TRBJ2-2	TRBV28	TRBD1	CASSPVGQGVLPGELFF	TGTGCCAGCAGTCCCGTGGGACAGGGTGTTTTGCCCGGGGAGCTGTTTTTT
TRBJ2-2	TRBV5-8	NA	CASSLGSSGELFF	TGTGCCAGCAGCCTAGGGAGTTCCGGGGAGCTGTTTTTT
TRBJ2-1	TRBV19	TRBD2	CASSETSGSFNEQFF	TGTGCCAGTAGTGAAACTAGCGGGAGCTTTAATGAGCAGTTCTTC
TRBJ2-7	TRBV7-9	TRBD2	CASSPPGLADYEQYF	TGTGCCAGCAGTCCCCCCGGACTAGCGGACTACGAGCAGTACTTC
TRBJ2-7	TRBV2	TRBD2	CASSTRGLAGGPGLCEQYF	TGTGCCAGCAGCACGCGGGGACTAGCGGGGGGGCCGGGGCTGTGCGAGCAGTACTTC
TRBJ1-2	TRBV19	TRBD1	CASSVYTRDRPNYGYTF	TGTGCCAGTAGTGTCTATACCCGGGACAGACCTAACTATGGCTACACCTTC
TRBJ1-2	TRBV28	TRBD1	CASSRTRDRRRHGYTF	TGTGCCAGCAGTCGCACAAGGGACAGACGGAGGCATGGCTACACCTTC